Listed below are T cell receptor beta chains from one sample, sequenced in a study of blood T cell repertoires in COVID-19. Produced via immunoSEQ multiplex PCR; TCRdb's table is partial and in-frame only. The repertoire holds around 130,000 clones, 84% seen once, with roughly 3.4% in the top ten. The source material was PBMCs or T cells enriched from blood (not recorded which). Receptor source: a woman between 45 and 65 years old with acute COVID-19. The CDR3 runs from the conserved cysteine through the conserved F or W. The order of the fields is J gene, V gene, CDR3 protein.

TRBJ1-1 | TRBV11-3 | CASSLEGYGTGKRAEAFF
TRBJ2-1 | TRBV13 | CASSLGSVWGVRNEQFF
TRBJ2-2 | TRBV7-3 | CASSLRPSGTGELFF
TRBJ1-2 | TRBV5-8 | CASSLGPGQGVDGYTF
TRBJ2-3 | TRBV24-1 | CATSDVLAGGYRDTQYF
TRBJ1-5 | TRBV6-5 | CASSDRGLQPQHF
TRBJ2-3 | TRBV11-2 | CASSAGQGYGTQYF
TRBJ2-7 | TRBV20-1 | CSASWGTSREQYF
TRBJ2-5 | TRBV7-2 | CASSLEDLGREGAETQYF
TRBJ1-3 | TRBV25-1 | CASSEDRVRNTIYF
TRBJ1-3 | TRBV2 | CASSDQATGNTIYF
TRBJ1-2 | TRBV10-3 | CAISEPGLGEDGYTF
TRBJ2-3 | TRBV19 | CASGLPPTDTQYF
TRBJ2-5 | TRBV5-1 | CASSLAGENRETQYF
TRBJ1-6 | TRBV30 | CAWTGGSSYNSPLHF
TRBJ2-3 | TRBV14 | CASSQAGTSGRQLTDTQYF
TRBJ2-5 | TRBV5-1 | CASSDPAGVETQYF
TRBJ2-7 | TRBV27 | CASSLTSGRYEQYF
TRBJ2-3 | TRBV30 | CASRLDATDTQYF
TRBJ2-7 | TRBV29-1 | CSVRYSGTGEQYF
TRBJ1-1 | TRBV5-1 | CASSSTTANTEAFF
TRBJ1-4 | TRBV15 | CATSSPAGHNEKLFF
TRBJ2-2 | TRBV2 | CASRTGLAGGKGTGELFF
TRBJ2-1 | TRBV5-1 | CASTFGGIYNEQFF
TRBJ2-7 | TRBV5-1 | CASSLLAGGIDEQYF
TRBJ2-7 | TRBV7-8 | CASSPRGRDRISYEQYF
TRBJ2-1 | TRBV5-1 | CASSLEVNGANEQFF
TRBJ2-7 | TRBV6-5 | CASRYSGNLGSEQYF
TRBJ2-7 | TRBV28 | CASSSPSGRAIYEQYF
TRBJ1-6 | TRBV4-1 | CASTKVGTGNSPLHF
TRBJ2-7 | TRBV6-5 | CASRIRDRSYEQYF
TRBJ1-1 | TRBV6-6 | CASSITPGLTEAFF
TRBJ2-7 | TRBV9 | CASSVGSGIKQVYEQYF
TRBJ2-2 | TRBV24-1 | CATSDLIDTQGTGELFF
TRBJ2-1 | TRBV25-1 | CASSDKLAGGSYEQFF
TRBJ1-5 | TRBV2 | CASTWTDSNQPQHF
TRBJ2-5 | TRBV12-3/TRBV12-4 | CASRPGLVETQYF
TRBJ2-7 | TRBV5-6 | CASSLLERKAYEQYF
TRBJ1-1 | TRBV21-1 | CASSFRIATIRTEAFF
TRBJ2-3 | TRBV30 | CAWKTTGTDTQYF